This TCR beta chain was recorded in a study of naive and memory T cell subsets. Four subsets defined by CD45RA and CD27 were sorted after CD3, CD4, CD8 and live/dead staining. The germline CDR1 and CDR2 sequences are SQVTM and ANQGSEA. CDR3 length equals 14 residues. Trimming shortened V by 7 bases and J by 0 bases, and 15 bases separated the two germline ends. This clonotype was seen repeatedly, ten times or more. Antigen unknown. The study, taken as a whole, reports: Possibly reflecting memory cells re-expressing CD45RA, a few larger clonotypes occurred in naive repertoires, especially CD8. A clonotype means one alpha or beta sequence, not an alpha/beta pair.

The beta constant-region primer was an equimolar mix of two oligonucleotides covering TRBC1 and TRBC2. Nested alpha and beta constant-region primers with the SP2 primer drove four PCR rounds on ligated cDNA. One entry per CDR3 protein results from TCRdb running MiXCR on the UMI-ligation and nested PCR reads. The sample has just over 80,000 distinct CDR3 sequences, about 8.2% seen once. The sample comprised naive CD8+ T cells from blood. This sequence joins TRBV29-1 and TRBJ1-1; D remains unclear. This clonotype originated in a human donor in good health. In DNA, the CDR3 is TGCAGCGCCGCCGCGGGCAGCTTGAACACTGAAGCTTTCTTT. Protein sequence: CSAAAGSLNTEAFF.